This record concerns one T cell receptor (beta chain) sequence. The antigen is not known. These data come from a study of T cell responses to AZD1222 COVID-19 vaccine. Assay used: immunoSEQ multiplex PCR; TCRdb lists only in-frame clones, some missing. The table records some 90,000 clones, around nine tenths of them present only once. The junction had 5 bases not matched to a gene; V was cut back by 1 base and J by 6 bases. The V gene's germline CDR1 is SEHNR and CDR2 FQNEAQ (reference sequence). This CDR3 has 16 amino acids. Broader study findings: Clonal diversity was possibly underestimated, and white British individuals and females predominated among donors.

Sequencing was performed on peripheral blood, taken on day 0 of AZD1222 vaccination. The source is an adult in good health. The chain carries TRBV7-9 and TRBJ1-6; TRBD1 matches at 8 bases. CDR3 residues: CASSLGQGAFNSPLHF. CDR3 in DNA: TGTGCCAGCAGCTTAGGGCAGGGGGCCTTTAATTCACCCCTCCACTTT.